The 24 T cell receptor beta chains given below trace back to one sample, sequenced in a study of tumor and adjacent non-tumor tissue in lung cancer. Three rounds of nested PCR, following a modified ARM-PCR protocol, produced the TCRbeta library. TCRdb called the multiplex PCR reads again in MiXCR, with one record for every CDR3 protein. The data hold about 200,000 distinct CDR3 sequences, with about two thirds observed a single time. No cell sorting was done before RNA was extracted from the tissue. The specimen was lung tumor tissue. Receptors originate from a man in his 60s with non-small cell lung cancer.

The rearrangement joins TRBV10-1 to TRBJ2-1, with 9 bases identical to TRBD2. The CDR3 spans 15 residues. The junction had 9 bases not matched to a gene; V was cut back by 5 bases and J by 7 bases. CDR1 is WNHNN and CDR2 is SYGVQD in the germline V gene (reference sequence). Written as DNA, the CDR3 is TGCGCCAGCAGTCCTGGGGGACTAGCACCTAATGAGCAGTTCTTC. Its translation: CASSPGGLAPNEQFF.

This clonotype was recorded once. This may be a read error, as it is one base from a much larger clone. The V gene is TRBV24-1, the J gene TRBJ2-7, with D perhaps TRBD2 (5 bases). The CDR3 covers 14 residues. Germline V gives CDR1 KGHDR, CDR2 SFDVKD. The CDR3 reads CAASGPPDFYEQYF. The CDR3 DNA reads TGTGCCGCCAGTGGCCCTCCGGACTTCTACGAGCAGTACTTC.

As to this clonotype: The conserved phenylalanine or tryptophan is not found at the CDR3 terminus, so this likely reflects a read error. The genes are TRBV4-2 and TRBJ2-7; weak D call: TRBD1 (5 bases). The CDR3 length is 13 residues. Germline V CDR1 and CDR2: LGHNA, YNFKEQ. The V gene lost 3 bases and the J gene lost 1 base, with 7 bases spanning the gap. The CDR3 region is CASSQDKSYEQYS. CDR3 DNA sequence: TGTGCCAGCAGCCAGGACAAATCCTACGAGCAGTACTCC.

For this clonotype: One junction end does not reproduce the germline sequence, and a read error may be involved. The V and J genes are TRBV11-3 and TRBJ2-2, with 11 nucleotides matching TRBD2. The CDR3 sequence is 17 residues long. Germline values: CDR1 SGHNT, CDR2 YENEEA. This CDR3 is CASSHLATSGATGKLFF. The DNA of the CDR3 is TGTGCCAGCAGTCACCTCGCGACTAGCGGGGCGACCGGGAAGCTGTTTTTT.

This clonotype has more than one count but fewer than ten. The CDR3 is CASSLASFPSTDTQYF. DNA of the CDR3: TGTGCCAGCAGCTTGGCCAGCTTCCCAAGCACAGATACGCAGTATTTT. This rearrangement joins TRBV5-4 to TRBJ2-3, with unresolved D. Trimming removed 0 bases at V and 0 bases at J, with 11 bases between. From germline, CDR1 is SGHNT and CDR2 YYREEE (reference sequence). This CDR3 has 16 residues.

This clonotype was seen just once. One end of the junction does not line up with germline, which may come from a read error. The CDR3 region has the DNA TGTGCCAGCAGCCAAGTGGGTGAGGCCACAGATACGCAGTGTTTT. Translation: CASSQVGEATDTQCF. The chain joins TRBV4-2 to TRBJ2-3; D unclear. Germline V gene sequence: CDR1 LGHNA, CDR2 YNFKEQ. The CDR3 covers 15 residues.

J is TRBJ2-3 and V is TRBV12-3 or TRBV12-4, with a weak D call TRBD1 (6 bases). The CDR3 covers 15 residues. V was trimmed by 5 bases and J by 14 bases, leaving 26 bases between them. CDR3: CASSQGSGGVTGPYF. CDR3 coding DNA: TGTGCCAGCAGTCAGGGGAGCGGTGGAGTCACGGGGCCGTATTTT.

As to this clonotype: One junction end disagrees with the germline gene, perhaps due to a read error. The CDR3 spells CASSFSYEHSF. CDR3 nucleotides: TGTGCCAGCAGCTTTTCCTATGAGCACTCCTTC. V is TRBV11-2 and J is TRBJ2-1; D gene unclear. The length of the CDR3 is 11 residues. CDR1 is SGHAT and CDR2 is FQNNGV in the germline V gene.

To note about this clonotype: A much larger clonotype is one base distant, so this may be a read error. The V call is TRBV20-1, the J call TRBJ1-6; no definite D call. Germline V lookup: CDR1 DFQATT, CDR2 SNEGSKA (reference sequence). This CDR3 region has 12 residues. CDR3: CSAVVDGSPFHF. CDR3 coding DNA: TGCAGTGCGGTAGTTGATGGTTCACCCTTCCACTTT.

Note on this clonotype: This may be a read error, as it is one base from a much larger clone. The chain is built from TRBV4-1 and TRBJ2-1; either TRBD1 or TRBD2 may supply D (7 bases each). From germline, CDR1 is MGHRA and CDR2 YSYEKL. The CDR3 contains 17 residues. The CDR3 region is CAGSPAGTAGNSGEQFF. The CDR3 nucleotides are TGCGCCGGCAGCCCAGCGGGGACAGCGGGAAACTCCGGTGAGCAGTTCTTC.

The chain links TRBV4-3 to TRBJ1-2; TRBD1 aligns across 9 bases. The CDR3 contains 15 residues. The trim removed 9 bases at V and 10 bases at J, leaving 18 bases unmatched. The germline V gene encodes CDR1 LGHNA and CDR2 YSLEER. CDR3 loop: CARSAGVTGGIDYTF. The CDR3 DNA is TGCGCCAGGAGCGCGGGTGTGACAGGGGGAATTGACTACACCTTC.

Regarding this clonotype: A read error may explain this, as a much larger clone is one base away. In DNA form, the CDR3 reads TGCAGTGCTAACCTACGAATAGCGGGAGCCCAAGAGACCCAGTACTTC. Amino acids: CSANLRIAGAQETQYF. The chain carries TRBV20-1 and TRBJ2-5; 9 bases match TRBD2. Germline-derived CDR1 and CDR2 are DFQATT and SNEGSKA (reference sequence). The CDR3 covers 16 residues. With 4 bases clipped from V and 1 base from J, the junction kept 10 bases outside the gene matches.

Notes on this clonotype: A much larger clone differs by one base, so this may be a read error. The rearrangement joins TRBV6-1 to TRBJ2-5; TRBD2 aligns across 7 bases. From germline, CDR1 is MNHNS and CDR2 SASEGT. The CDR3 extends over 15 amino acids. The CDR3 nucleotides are TGTGCCAGCAGTGTTGGCCTAGCGGTACAAGAGGCCCAGTACTTC. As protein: CASSVGLAVQEAQYF.

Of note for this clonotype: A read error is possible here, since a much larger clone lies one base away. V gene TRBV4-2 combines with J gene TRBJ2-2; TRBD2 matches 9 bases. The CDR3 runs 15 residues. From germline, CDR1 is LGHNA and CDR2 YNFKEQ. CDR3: CASSGAGGMTGEPFF. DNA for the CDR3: TGTGCCAGCAGCGGGGCGGGAGGGATGACCGGGGAGCCGTTTTTT.

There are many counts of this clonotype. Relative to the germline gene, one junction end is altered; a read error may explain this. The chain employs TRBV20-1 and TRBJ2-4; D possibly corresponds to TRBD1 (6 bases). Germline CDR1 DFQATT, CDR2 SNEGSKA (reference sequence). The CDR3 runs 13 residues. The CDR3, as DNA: TGCAGTGCTAGGGAATCCCCACAGGGTTTCAGTGGCTTC. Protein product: CSARESPQGFSGF.

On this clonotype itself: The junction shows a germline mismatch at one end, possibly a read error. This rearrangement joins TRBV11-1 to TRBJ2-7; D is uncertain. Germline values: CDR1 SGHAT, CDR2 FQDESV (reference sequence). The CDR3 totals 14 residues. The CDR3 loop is CASSRSLTLDEHYF. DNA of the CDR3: TGTGCCAGCAGCCGATCGCTAACGCTGGACGAGCACTACTTC.

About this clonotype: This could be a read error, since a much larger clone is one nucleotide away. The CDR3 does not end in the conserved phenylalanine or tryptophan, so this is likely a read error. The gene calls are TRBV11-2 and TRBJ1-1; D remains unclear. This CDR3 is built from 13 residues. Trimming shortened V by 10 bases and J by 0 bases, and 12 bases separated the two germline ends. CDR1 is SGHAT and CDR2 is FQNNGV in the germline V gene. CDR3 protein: CATGSTLNTEAFL. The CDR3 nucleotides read TGTGCCACGGGTAGTACACTGAACACTGAAGCTTTCCTT.

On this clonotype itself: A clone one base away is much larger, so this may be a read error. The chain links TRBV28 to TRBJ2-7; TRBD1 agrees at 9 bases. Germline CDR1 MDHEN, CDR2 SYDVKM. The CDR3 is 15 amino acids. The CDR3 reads CTSSSSGTGTYEQYF. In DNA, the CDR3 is TGTACCAGCAGCTCCTCTGGGACAGGGACCTACGAGCAGTACTTC.

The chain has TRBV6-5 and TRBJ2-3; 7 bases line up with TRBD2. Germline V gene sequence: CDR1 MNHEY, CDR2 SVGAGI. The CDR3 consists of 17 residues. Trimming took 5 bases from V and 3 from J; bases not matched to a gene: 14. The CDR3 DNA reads TGTGCCAGCAGTACCCGTACTAGCGCCGTTCAGACAGATACGCAGTATTTT. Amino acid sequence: CASSTRTSAVQTDTQYF.

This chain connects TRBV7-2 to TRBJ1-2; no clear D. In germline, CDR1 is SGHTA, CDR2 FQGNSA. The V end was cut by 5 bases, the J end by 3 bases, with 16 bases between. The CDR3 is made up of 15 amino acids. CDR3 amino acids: CASSLTPTIDYGYTF. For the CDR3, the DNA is TGTGCCAGCAGCCTTACTCCAACAATTGACTATGGCTACACCTTC.

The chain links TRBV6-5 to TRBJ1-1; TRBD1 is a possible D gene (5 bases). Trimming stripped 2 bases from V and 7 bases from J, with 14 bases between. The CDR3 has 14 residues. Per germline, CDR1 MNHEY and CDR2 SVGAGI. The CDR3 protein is CASSYLGAQNEAFF. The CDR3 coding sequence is TGTGCCAGCAGTTACCTTGGGGCACAAAATGAAGCTTTCTTT.

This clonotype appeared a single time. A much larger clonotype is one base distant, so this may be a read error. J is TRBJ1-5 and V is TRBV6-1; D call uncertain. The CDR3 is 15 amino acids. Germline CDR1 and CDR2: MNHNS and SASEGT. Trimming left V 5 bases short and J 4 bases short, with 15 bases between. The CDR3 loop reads CASSLTRSSNQPQHF. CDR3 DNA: TGTGCCAGCAGTCTAACAAGGTCGTCGAATCAGCCCCAGCATTTT.

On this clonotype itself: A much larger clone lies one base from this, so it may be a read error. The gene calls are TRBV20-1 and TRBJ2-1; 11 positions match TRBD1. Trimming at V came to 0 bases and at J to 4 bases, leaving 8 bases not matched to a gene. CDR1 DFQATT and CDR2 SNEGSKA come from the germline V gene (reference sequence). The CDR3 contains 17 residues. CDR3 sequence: CSARETKDRGRYNEQFF. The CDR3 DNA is TGCAGTGCTAGAGAAACCAAGGACAGGGGGCGATACAATGAGCAGTTCTTC.

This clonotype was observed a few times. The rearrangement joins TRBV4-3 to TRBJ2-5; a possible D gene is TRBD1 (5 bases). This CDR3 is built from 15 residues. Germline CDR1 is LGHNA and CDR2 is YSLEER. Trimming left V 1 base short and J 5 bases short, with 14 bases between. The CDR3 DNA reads TGCGCCAGCAGCCAAGGAAGTAGGGGCGTGGAGACCCAGTACTTC. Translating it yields CASSQGSRGVETQYF.